The 25 T cell receptor beta chains reported below all come from one sample, sequenced in a study of cytomegalovirus exposure and HLA in healthy donors. TCRdb's table, derived via immunoSEQ multiplex PCR, lists solely in-frame clones and lacks some. The sample lists roughly 100,000 clones; about 95% were seen once. The sample was PBMCs. The receptors shown here come from a woman between 18 and 30 years old in good health and CMV-seronegative.

The chain employs TRBV4-3 and TRBJ1-1, with unresolved D. The V gene lost 1 base and the J gene lost 0 bases, with 6 bases spanning the gap. CDR3 length: 14 amino acids. CDR1 and CDR2 (germline): LGHNA, YSLEER. CDR3 DNA: TGCGCCAGCAGCCAAGTTTTTATGAACACTGAAGCTTTCTTT. Translation gives CASSQVFMNTEAFF.

The V and J genes are TRBV5-1 and TRBJ2-1, with 10 positions matching TRBD2. The junction had 11 bases not matched to a gene; V was cut back by 2 bases and J by 6 bases. From germline, CDR1 is SGHRS and CDR2 YFSETQ. The CDR3 contains 17 residues. The CDR3: CASSLRTGTSVSNEQFF. As DNA, the CDR3 is TGCGCCAGCAGCTTACGCACCGGGACTAGCGTTTCCAATGAGCAGTTCTTC.

CDR3 DNA: TGTGCCTGGAACCCCTCGCCAGCGGGGGACTCCTACGAGCAGTACTTC. It yields the protein CAWNPSPAGDSYEQYF. The V call is TRBV30, the J call TRBJ2-7; 8 nucleotides match TRBD2. The CDR3 covers 16 residues. Per germline, CDR1 GTSNPN and CDR2 SVGIG (reference sequence). V was clipped by 4 bases and J by 0 bases; unmatched bases: 11.

This chain links TRBV19 with TRBJ1-1; 8 bases align to TRBD1. The CDR3 is 13 amino acids. Germline loops: CDR1 LNHDA, CDR2 SQIVND (reference sequence). V lost 3 bases and J lost 6; bases outside the gene matches: 3. The CDR3 spells CASSIDRGSEAFF. The CDR3 nucleotides read TGTGCCAGTAGTATCGACAGGGGCTCTGAAGCTTTCTTT.

This chain connects TRBV19 to TRBJ2-7, with D maybe TRBD1 (5 bases). The CDR3 consists of 15 residues. Germline CDR1 LNHDA, CDR2 SQIVND (reference sequence). Trimming stripped 5 bases from V and 2 bases from J, with 16 bases between. The CDR3 DNA reads as TGTGCCAGTAGTTACGCCCTAGGACAAGCCTACGAGCAGTACTTC. Encoded protein: CASSYALGQAYEQYF.

The genes are TRBV9 and TRBJ2-1, with TRBD2 identical over 10 bases. Looked up from germline, CDR1 is SGDLS and CDR2 is YYNGEE. J was trimmed by 7 bases and V by 2 bases; bases with no gene match: 6. The CDR3 has 15 amino acids. CDR3 DNA: TGTGCCAGCAGCGTTGGGGGACTAGCGCTAAATGAGCAGTTCTTC. It encodes CASSVGGLALNEQFF.

The rearrangement links TRBV10-3 to TRBJ2-7; D might be TRBD2 (6 bases). The ends were cut back, 3 bases at V and 6 bases at J, with 21 bases in the middle. Germline V gene sequence: CDR1 ENHRY, CDR2 SYGVKD. CDR3 length equals 16 residues. CDR3 region: CAISDFEGRGGVEQYF. The CDR3 nucleotides read TGTGCCATCAGTGATTTCGAGGGGCGGGGTGGGGTCGAGCAGTACTTC.

This clone was recorded once. This rearrangement joins TRBV4-1 to TRBJ2-3; TRBD1 might be the D (6 bases). Deletions cut 4 bases from V and 4 bases from J, with 15 bases between. The germline V gene has CDR1 MGHRA and CDR2 YSYEKL. The CDR3 is 15 residues long. In DNA form, the CDR3 reads TGCGCCAGCAGCCTTTTACAGGGTTTGGCAGATACGCAGTATTTT. Its protein product is CASSLLQGLADTQYF.

Turning to this clone: Other DNA sequences of this sample code for an identical CDR3. The chain combines TRBV30 with TRBJ2-3; 9 nucleotides match TRBD1. Germline V gives CDR1 GTSNPN, CDR2 SVGIG (reference sequence). V lost 4 bases and J lost 4; bases outside the gene matches: 3. The CDR3 loop spans 13 amino acids. The CDR3 sequence: CAWTGQGPDTQYF. CDR3 in DNA: TGTGCCTGGACGGGACAGGGACCAGATACGCAGTATTTT.

The rearrangement links TRBV6-5 to TRBJ2-5; D possibly corresponds to TRBD2 (6 bases). Looked up from germline, CDR1 is MNHEY and CDR2 is SVGAGI. The CDR3 consists of 16 residues. Trimming shortened V by 4 bases and J by 0 bases, and 15 bases separated the two germline ends. CDR3 residues: CASSSPIRDYQETQYF. The CDR3 DNA reads TGTGCCAGCAGTTCGCCTATTCGGGACTACCAAGAGACCCAGTACTTC.

The rearrangement uses TRBV6-1 and TRBJ2-3, with 7 bases aligning to TRBD2. Germline-derived CDR1 and CDR2 are MNHNS and SASEGT. V was clipped by 2 bases and J by 7 bases; unmatched bases: 15. The CDR3 covers 17 residues. DNA for the CDR3: TGTGCCAGCAGTGAATTCCCGACTAGCCTCGGACGGCATACGCAGTATTTT. This translates into CASSEFPTSLGRHTQYF.

The chain uses TRBV4-2 and TRBJ1-2; 9 bases are a match to TRBD1. There are 15 residues in the CDR3. With 1 base clipped from V and 4 bases from J, the junction kept 4 bases outside the gene matches. From germline, CDR1 is LGHNA and CDR2 YNFKEQ. The CDR3 region has the DNA TGTGCCAGCAGCCAAGTGGGGACAGGGTCCTATGGCTACACCTTC. As protein: CASSQVGTGSYGYTF.

The chain uses TRBV13 and TRBJ2-7; 9 positions agree with TRBD2. There are 13 residues in the CDR3. Germline V gives CDR1 PRHDT, CDR2 FYEKMQ (reference sequence). V lost 5 bases, J lost 4 bases, and 3 bases stayed unmatched. This CDR3 is CASSHSGRYEQYF. The CDR3 DNA follows: TGTGCCAGCAGCCATAGCGGGAGATACGAGCAGTACTTC.

The V gene is TRBV7-8, the J gene TRBJ2-5, with D perhaps matching TRBD1 (6 bases). Germline V CDR1 and CDR2: SGHVS, FQNEAQ. The CDR3 has 14 residues. Trimming removed 5 bases at V and 3 bases at J, with 13 bases between. The CDR3, as DNA: TGTGCCAGCAGCCCTGCGACAGGAAAAGAGACCCAGTACTTC. Its protein product is CASSPATGKETQYF.

This clone was seen a few times. The chain uses TRBV27 and TRBJ1-5; 7 bases match TRBD1. Germline CDR1 reads MNHEY; CDR2 reads SMNVEV (reference sequence). V lost 4 bases and J lost 4; bases outside the gene matches: 1. This CDR3 has 13 residues. The CDR3 coding sequence is TGTGCCAGCAGTTGGGACAGAAATCAGCCCCAGCATTTT. This codes for CASSWDRNQPQHF.

The chain employs TRBV28 and TRBJ1-4; D possibly corresponds to TRBD1 (6 bases). V was shortened by 6 bases and J by 5 bases, with 13 bases between the two germline ends. This CDR3 is 14 amino acids long. Germline loops: CDR1 MDHEN, CDR2 SYDVKM. The CDR3 region has the DNA TGTGCCAGCAGGCCCAGGACAGAAAATGAAAAACTGTTTTTT. It is translated as CASRPRTENEKLFF.

This chain joins TRBV7-9 and TRBJ2-2; 10 bases line up with TRBD1. V shed 5 bases and J 4 bases; nucleotides not matched to a gene: 7. There are 16 residues in the CDR3. CDR1 SEHNR and CDR2 FQNEAQ come from the germline V gene (reference sequence). Here the CDR3 reads CASSRQGAHGTGELFF. Written as DNA, the CDR3 is TGTGCCAGCAGCCGACAGGGGGCGCATGGCACCGGGGAGCTGTTTTTT.

The rearrangement joins TRBV18 to TRBJ1-2, with no clear D. The CDR3 totals 14 residues. Trimming removed 0 bases at V and 7 bases at J, with 12 bases between. Germline V gene lookup returns CDR1 KGHSH and CDR2 LQKENI. CDR3 nucleotides: TGTGCCAGCTCACCACCGTTTTGGCGGGGTGGCTACACCTTC. Encoded protein: CASSPPFWRGGYTF.

The chain combines TRBV7-9 with TRBJ2-2, with 11 bases aligning to TRBD1. The V and J ends lost 5 bases and 11 bases, in that order; junction bases with no gene match: 4. CDR1 SEHNR and CDR2 FQNEAQ come from the germline V gene (reference sequence). CDR3 size: 13 residues. CDR3 DNA sequence: TGTGCCAGCAGCGTGGACAGGGGGCGCGAGCTGTTTTTT. Its translation: CASSVDRGRELFF.

This clone occurred once. The chain links TRBV19 to TRBJ1-4, with unresolved D. There are 11 residues in the CDR3. Trimming took 6 bases from V and 7 from J, leaving 6 bases between them. The germline gives CDR1 LNHDA, CDR2 SQIVND (reference sequence). The CDR3 DNA follows: TGTGCCAGTAGGTGGAGTGAAAAACTGTTTTTT. It translates to CASRWSEKLFF.

This chain joins TRBV5-1 and TRBJ1-2; D gene ambiguous. This CDR3 spans 13 amino acids. Germline V CDR1 and CDR2: SGHRS, YFSETQ. Trimming took 0 bases from V and 7 from J, leaving 10 bases between them. CDR3 nucleotide sequence: TGCGCCAGCAGCTTGGGGGCAGGAACTGGCTACACCTTC. Translation: CASSLGAGTGYTF.

The table lists this clone with a count of one. The junction and the germline gene differ at one end; a read error may be behind it. The chain recombines TRBV5-4 with TRBJ1-1; D might be TRBD1 (5 bases). Per the germline V gene, CDR1 is SGHNT and CDR2 is YYREEE (reference sequence). The CDR3 length is 18 residues. CDR3 region: CASSLAGTFKGVNTEAFF. The CDR3 coding sequence is TGTGCCAGCAGCTTGGCCGGAACCTTCAAAGGGGTGAACACTGAGGCTTTCTTT.

In nucleotides, the CDR3 is TGTGCCAGCAGCACTGACAGGCGGAACACTGAAGCTTTCTTT. Its translation: CASSTDRRNTEAFF. The J gene is TRBJ1-1, the V gene TRBV7-9; possibly TRBD1 for D (6 bases). The CDR3 is 14 amino acids. V dropped 5 bases and J dropped 1 base, with 11 bases sitting between them. The germline CDR1 and CDR2 sequences are SEHNR and FQNEAQ (reference sequence).

V and J are TRBV5-6 and TRBJ2-3; a possible D gene is TRBD2 (6 bases). V was trimmed by 6 bases and J by 0 bases, leaving 8 bases between them. The CDR3 has 13 amino acids. Germline V lookup: CDR1 SGHDT, CDR2 YYEEEE. The CDR3 DNA follows: TGTGCCAGCACTCGGGGGAGCACAGATACGCAGTATTTT. Translating gives CASTRGSTDTQYF.

The chain joins TRBV10-3 to TRBJ1-1; 9 nucleotides line up with TRBD1. V was pared by 10 bases and J by 3 bases, with 15 bases of the junction left unmatched. Germline-derived CDR1 and CDR2 are ENHRY and SYGVKD. The CDR3 extends over 16 amino acids. Here the CDR3 DNA reads TGTGCCACCCGGACAGGGGTCGACGTCCTATACACTGAAGCTTTCTTT. Protein: CATRTGVDVLYTEAFF.